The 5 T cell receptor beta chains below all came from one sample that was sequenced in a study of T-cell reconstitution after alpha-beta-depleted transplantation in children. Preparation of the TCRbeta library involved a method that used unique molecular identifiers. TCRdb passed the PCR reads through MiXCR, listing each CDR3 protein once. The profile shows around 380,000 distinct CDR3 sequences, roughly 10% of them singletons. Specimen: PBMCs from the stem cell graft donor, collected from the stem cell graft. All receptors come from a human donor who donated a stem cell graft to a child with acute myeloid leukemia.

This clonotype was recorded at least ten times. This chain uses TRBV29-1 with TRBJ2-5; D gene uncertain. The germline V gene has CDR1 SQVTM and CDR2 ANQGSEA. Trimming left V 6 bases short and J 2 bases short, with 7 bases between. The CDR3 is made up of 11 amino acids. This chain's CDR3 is CSVRPQETQYF. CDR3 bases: TGCAGCGTGAGACCTCAAGAGACCCAGTACTTC.

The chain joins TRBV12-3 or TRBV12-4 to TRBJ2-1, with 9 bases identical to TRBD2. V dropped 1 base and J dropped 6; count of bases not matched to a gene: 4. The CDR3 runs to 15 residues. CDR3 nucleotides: TGTGCCAGCAGTTTAGGTAGCGGGAGCGCCAATGAGCAGTTCTTC. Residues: CASSLGSGSANEQFF.

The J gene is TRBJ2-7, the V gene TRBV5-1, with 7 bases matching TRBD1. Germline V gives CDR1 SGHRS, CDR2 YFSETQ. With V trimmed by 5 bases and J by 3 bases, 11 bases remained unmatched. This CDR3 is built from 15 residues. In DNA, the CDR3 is TGCGCCAGCAGACTGAAACAGGGGCCCCTCTACGAGCAGTACTTC. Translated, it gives CASRLKQGPLYEQYF.

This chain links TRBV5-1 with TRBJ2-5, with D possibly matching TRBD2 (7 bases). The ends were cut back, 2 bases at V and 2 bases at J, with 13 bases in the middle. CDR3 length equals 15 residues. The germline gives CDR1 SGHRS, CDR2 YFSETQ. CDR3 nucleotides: TGCGCCAGCAGCTTAGGGGGGGGCCGACAAGAGACCCAGTACTTC. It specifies CASSLGGGRQETQYF. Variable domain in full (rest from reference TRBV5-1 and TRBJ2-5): KAGVTQTPRYLIKTRGQQVTLSCSPISGHRSVSWYQQTPGQGLQFLFEYFSETQRNKGNFPGRFSGRQFSNSRSEMNVSTLELGDSALYLCASSLGGGRQETQYFGPGTRLLVL.

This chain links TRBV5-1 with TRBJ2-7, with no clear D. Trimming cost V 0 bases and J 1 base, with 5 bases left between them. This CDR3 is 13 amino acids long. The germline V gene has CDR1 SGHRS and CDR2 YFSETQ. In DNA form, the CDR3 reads TGCGCCAGCAGCTTGGTAGGATCCTACGAGCAGTACTTC. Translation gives CASSLVGSYEQYF.